Listed below are T cell receptor beta chains from one sample, sequenced in a study of T cells expressing NK-cell markers. TCRdb reprocessed the 5' RACE reads and keeps a single row for each CDR3 protein, giving no DNA. This sample's table has a few hundred thousand distinct CDR3 sequences. The sequenced sample was blood T cells: a sorted CD56 or NKG2C T cell subset, CD4+ or CD8+ T cells, or bulk PBMC T cells (not recorded which). The receptors shown here come from a man between 18 and 35 years old in good health. Both conserved end residues are part of each CDR3.

TRBJ1-1,TRBV12-3/TRBV12-4,CASSLFSGSTEAFF
TRBJ2-1,TRBV9,CASMVGAGTGTNEQFF
TRBJ2-5,TRBV10-2,CASRLGGGAQYF
TRBJ2-1,TRBV24-1,CATSDSGVLGNEQFF
TRBJ1-4,TRBV24-1,CATSESPANEKLFF
TRBJ2-7,TRBV24-1,CATSDKGQGNHEQYF
TRBJ2-1,TRBV5-1,CASSFLAGTWDEQFF
TRBJ2-1,TRBV7-6,CASSVGVLGDEQFF
TRBJ2-5,TRBV20-1,CSAQDLQETQYF
TRBJ2-4,TRBV30,CAWSVGISGSIQYF
TRBJ2-3,TRBV19,CASSIASRGTDTQYF
TRBJ2-7,TRBV4-3,CASSLNGGISYEQYF
TRBJ2-5,TRBV6-5,CASSYGQAQETQYF
TRBJ1-3,TRBV5-1,CASSLGDGNTIYF
TRBJ2-1,TRBV3-1,CASSQAHPRGNEQFF
TRBJ2-4,TRBV7-9,CASSFRQGMVAKNIQYF
TRBJ2-1,TRBV25-1,CASSEPGNEQFF
TRBJ2-4,TRBV5-1,CASHTGDRAKNIQYF
TRBJ2-2,TRBV24-1,CATSDFIGELFF
TRBJ1-3,TRBV29-1,CSVVGGFGTDSGNTIYF
TRBJ2-6,TRBV29-1,CSSATQGPSGANVLTF
TRBJ2-1,TRBV5-4,CASSVGTRDEQFF
TRBJ2-1,TRBV27,CASSKLPSGEQFF
TRBJ2-3,TRBV6-2/TRBV6-3,CASADPSGIVTQYF
TRBJ1-2,TRBV7-9,CASSQGARGYTF
TRBJ2-1,TRBV28,CASTGAGLLNEQFF
TRBJ2-3,TRBV20-1,CSPYDGADTQYF
TRBJ1-2,TRBV11-2,CASSLGTGAYGYTF
TRBJ2-5,TRBV5-1,CASSLFSREGGETQYF
TRBJ2-3,TRBV12-3/TRBV12-4,CASWDGRAGPDTQYF
TRBJ2-5,TRBV5-4,CASSQGGVGQETQYF
TRBJ2-3,TRBV5-1,CASSRAPGLAGLHTPDTQYF
TRBJ1-1,TRBV7-6,CASSSQGFEAFF
TRBJ2-1,TRBV9,CASSVFSGSGRDPEQFF
TRBJ1-2,TRBV4-2,CASSHPAGGDYTF
TRBJ2-1,TRBV4-3,CASSQVGGLEQFF
TRBJ1-3,TRBV5-1,CASSLDRTSSGNTIYF
TRBJ2-4,TRBV11-2,CASRTWGGLTKNIQYF
TRBJ2-2,TRBV2,CASSEITSGQGSTGELFF
TRBJ2-1,TRBV5-5,CASSLEGGLADLEQFF
TRBJ1-5,TRBV12-3/TRBV12-4,CASSLGQGTGAGQPQHF
TRBJ2-1,TRBV20-1,CSAPKSRGHSYNEQFF
TRBJ2-1,TRBV20-1,CSGERAIPYNEQFF
TRBJ1-1,TRBV30,CAWSGDLTEAFF
TRBJ2-1,TRBV30,CAWSRDRGNEQFF
TRBJ2-3,TRBV12-3/TRBV12-4,CASSFIADTDTQYF
TRBJ2-7,TRBV29-1,CSVLEGGSEQYF
TRBJ1-3,TRBV7-2,CASSLSGAPSFGNTIYF
TRBJ1-5,TRBV7-2,CASSSSGPQHF
TRBJ2-3,TRBV5-1,CASSSSMTGSSTDTQYF
TRBJ2-5,TRBV11-2,CASSLSASGRGRETQYF
TRBJ1-5,TRBV6-1,CASLPSYSNQPQHF
TRBJ2-1,TRBV27,CASTQGARGRSYNEQFF
TRBJ1-2,TRBV28,CASSFTGRVDYGYTF
TRBJ2-3,TRBV7-2,CASSQNPGTALTDTQYF
TRBJ2-4,TRBV7-2,CASSLVLAGVNIQYF
TRBJ2-2,TRBV12-3/TRBV12-4,CAINGRGTGELFF
TRBJ1-2,TRBV7-9,CASRGAGGLNYGYTF
TRBJ2-7,TRBV6-5,CASRGLADEQYF
TRBJ2-1,TRBV5-1,CASSLGLAGPYNEQFF